One and the same sample provided the 32 T cell receptor beta chains below, sequenced in a study of cytomegalovirus exposure and HLA in healthy donors. Use of 60 Vbeta and 13 Jbeta primers characterized the PCR. Only in-frame clones appear in the TCRdb table, and some are missing; sequencing was by immunoSEQ multiplex PCR. The profile shows more than 150,000 clones, about 85% of them singletons. The sequenced sample consisted of PBMCs. These receptor sequences come from a girl between 5 and 17 years old in good health and CMV-seropositive.

To note about this clone: A read error may produce the germline difference seen at one junction end. The same CDR3 can be traced to other DNA sequences in this sample. V is TRBV30 and J is TRBJ1-1; D not certain. Germline V lookup: CDR1 GTSNPN, CDR2 SVGIG (reference sequence). The CDR3 spans 13 residues. CDR3 amino acids: CAWSGGKNTEAFF. In DNA form, the CDR3 reads TGTGCCTGGAGTGGCGGAAAAAACACTGAGGCTTTCTTT.

The table lists this clone with a few counts. V and J are TRBV29-1 and TRBJ2-1, with D maybe TRBD2 (5 bases). The CDR3 spans 16 residues. With 8 bases removed from V and 4 bases from J, the gap between germline ends came to 24 bases. Germline CDR1 is SQVTM and CDR2 is ANQGSEA. The DNA for the CDR3 is TGCAGCATCCACGTCGACCGGAGGAGGAGGTACAATGAGCAGTTCTTC. This gives the protein CSIHVDRRRRYNEQFF.

This clone has a handful of counts. The chain has TRBV4-3 and TRBJ2-2, with D possibly TRBD1 on 5 matching bases. The germline CDR1 and CDR2 sequences are LGHNA and YSLEER. The CDR3 is 16 residues long. Trimming took off 0 bases at V and 2 bases at J, with 10 bases between the two ends. In DNA, the CDR3 is TGCGCCAGCAGCCAAGAGGGGCAGCTAAACACCGGGGAGCTGTTTTTT. Its protein is CASSQEGQLNTGELFF.

This chain joins TRBV2 and TRBJ2-2; TRBD2 aligns across 8 bases. Trimming removed 9 bases from V and 1 base from J; junction bases left unmatched: 1. Germline-derived CDR1 and CDR2 are SNHLY and FYNNEI. The length of the CDR3 is 13 residues. CDR3 residues: CASSGENTGELFF. The CDR3 DNA reads TGTGCCAGTAGCGGGGAGAACACCGGGGAGCTGTTTTTT. The full variable domain, with the rest looked up from reference TRBV2 and TRBJ2-2, is EPEVTQTPSHQVTQMGQEVILRCVPISNHLYFYWYRQILGQKVEFLVSFYNNEISEKSEIFDDQFSVERPDGSNFTLKIRSTKLEDSAMYFCASSGENTGELFFGEGSRLTVL.

J is TRBJ2-5 and V is TRBV19; TRBD2 matches at 7 bases. The junction had 12 bases not matched to a gene; V was cut back by 10 bases and J by 4 bases. This CDR3 region has 14 residues. Germline assignment: CDR1 LNHDA and CDR2 SQIVND (reference sequence). The CDR3: CATGPNRGGETQYF. The CDR3 DNA is TGTGCCACGGGACCAAACCGCGGGGGAGAGACCCAGTACTTC. Filled out from reference TRBV19 and TRBJ2-5, the complete variable domain reads DGGITQSPKYLFRKEGQNVTLSCEQNLNHDAMYWYRQDPGQGLRLIYYSQIVNDFQKGDIAEGYSVSREKKESFPLTVTSAQKNPTAFYLCATGPNRGGETQYFGPGTRLLVL.

This clone was seen a few times. V is TRBV20-1 and J is TRBJ2-7; D unclear. The germline V gene encodes CDR1 DFQATT and CDR2 SNEGSKA (reference sequence). There are 9 residues in the CDR3. The CDR3 region is CSIPYEQYF. CDR3 bases: TGCAGCATCCCCTACGAGCAGTACTTC.

The rearrangement links TRBV6-5 to TRBJ2-2; possibly TRBD1 for D (5 bases). Trimming removed 2 bases from V and 5 bases from J, with 12 bases in between. Germline CDR1 is MNHEY and CDR2 is SVGAGI. This CDR3 has 15 amino acids. The CDR3 nucleotides are TGTGCCAGCAGTTACGGGGCAGGGATGACCGGGGAGCTGTTTTTT. Residues: CASSYGAGMTGELFF.

The chain employs TRBV5-6 and TRBJ1-1, with 7 bases fitting TRBD1. The CDR3 runs to 14 residues. With V trimmed by 1 base and J by 5 bases, 5 bases remained unmatched. Germline CDR1 SGHDT, CDR2 YYEEEE. The CDR3 coding sequence is TGTGCCAGCAGCTTGCGGGACAGTGGGACTGAAGCTTTCTTT. This sequence encodes CASSLRDSGTEAFF.

This clone was found once. The rearrangement links TRBV9 to TRBJ2-5, with TRBD1 identical over 9 bases. J was trimmed by 1 base and V by 4 bases; bases with no gene match: 8. Germline-derived CDR1 and CDR2 are SGDLS and YYNGEE. This CDR3 region has 16 residues. Here the CDR3 reads CASSIGQGKIQETQYF. Here the CDR3 DNA reads TGTGCCAGCAGCATAGGACAGGGGAAAATCCAAGAGACCCAGTACTTC.

This clone was seen just once. The V and J genes are TRBV29-1 and TRBJ1-1; TRBD1 agrees at 7 bases. Looked up from germline, CDR1 is SQVTM and CDR2 is ANQGSEA. CDR3 length equals 13 residues. V lost 4 bases and J lost 1; bases outside the gene matches: 3. The CDR3 loop reads CSVAAGGNTEAFF. For the CDR3, the DNA is TGCAGCGTTGCGGCAGGGGGGAACACTGAAGCTTTCTTT.

As for this clone: No conserved phenylalanine or tryptophan ends this CDR3, so it is likely a read error. This chain's CDR3 is CASSVRGQSHEQYC. The CDR3, as DNA: TGTGCCAGCAGTGTTCGTGGACAGTCCCACGAGCAGTACTGC. V is TRBV6-1 and J is TRBJ2-7; D might be TRBD1 (6 bases). The V gene lost 4 bases and the J gene lost 5 bases, with 15 bases spanning the gap. Germline V gene sequence: CDR1 MNHNS, CDR2 SASEGT. The CDR3 is 14 residues long.

The chain couples TRBV9 to TRBJ2-5, with TRBD1 matching 8 bases. Judging by the DNA end, TRBJ2-7 fits better; the J call may be wrong. Germline lookup yields CDR1 SGDLS and CDR2 YYNGEE. CDR3 length equals 13 residues. DNA for the CDR3: TGTGCCAGCAGCCCCCAGGACAGGGCCGAGCAGTACTTC. Amino acid sequence: CASSPQDRAEQYF.

There are a few counts of this clone. J is TRBJ1-4 and V is TRBV4-1; TRBD1 matches at 11 bases. The CDR3 consists of 17 residues. The V and J ends lost 6 bases and 6 bases, in that order; junction bases with no gene match: 12. Germline V CDR1 and CDR2: MGHRA, YSYEKL. CDR3 sequence: CASRPGQGGLNYEKLFF. The DNA of the CDR3 is TGCGCCAGCAGACCGGGACAGGGGGGACTAAATTATGAAAAACTGTTTTTT.

CDR3 sequence (DNA): TGTGCCAGCAGCGGGGGGAGCTCCTACAATGAGCAGTTCTTC. Its protein is CASSGGSSYNEQFF. The rearrangement joins TRBV2 to TRBJ2-1; 7 nucleotides align to TRBD2. Trimming at V came to 6 bases and at J to 0 bases, leaving 2 bases not matched to a gene. This CDR3 spans 14 amino acids. Germline V CDR1 and CDR2: SNHLY, FYNNEI.

This chain links TRBV7-6 with TRBJ2-7; 15 bases match TRBD2. Germline V lookup: CDR1 SGHVS, CDR2 FNYEAQ. V lost 5 bases, J lost 1 base, and 6 bases stayed unmatched. This CDR3 contains 17 residues. DNA for the CDR3: TGTGCCAGCAGCCTCGGGACTAGCGGGAGGTCTTCCTACGAGCAGTACTTC. As protein: CASSLGTSGRSSYEQYF.

The rearrangement uses TRBV5-6 and TRBJ2-3, with TRBD1 as a possible D gene (5 bases). CDR1 is SGHDT and CDR2 is YYEEEE in the germline V gene. CDR3 length equals 15 residues. V was cut by 2 bases and J by 1 base, with 11 bases left in between. The CDR3 DNA sequence: TGTGCCAGCAGCTTTGCAGGGTTAGGCACAGATACGCAGTATTTT. As protein: CASSFAGLGTDTQYF. Full variable domain (outside the CDR3, taken from reference TRBV5-6 and TRBJ2-3): DAGVTQSPTHLIKTRGQQVTLRCSPKSGHDTVSWYQQALGQGPQFIFQYYEEEERQRGNFPDRFSGHQFPNYSSELNVNALLLGDSALYLCASSFAGLGTDTQYFGPGTRLTVL.

This chain links TRBV9 with TRBJ1-2; D gene unclear. CDR1 is SGDLS and CDR2 is YYNGEE in the germline V gene. The V and J ends lost 0 bases and 4 bases respectively, with 10 bases between them. This CDR3 is 14 amino acids long. CDR3 residues: CASSVEMGGYGYTF. The DNA of the CDR3 is TGTGCCAGCAGCGTAGAGATGGGAGGCTATGGCTACACCTTC.

This sequence joins TRBV5-8 and TRBJ2-7; 9 bases match TRBD1. Germline V lookup: CDR1 SGHTS, CDR2 YDEGEE. This CDR3 is 13 amino acids long. V lost 7 bases and J lost 2; bases outside the gene matches: 4. The CDR3: CASLRQGAYEQYF. The DNA for the CDR3 is TGTGCCAGCTTACGACAGGGGGCCTACGAGCAGTACTTC.

The chain combines TRBV30 with TRBJ2-7; D is uncertain. Trimming cost V 0 bases and J 0 bases, with 9 bases left between them. Germline V CDR1 and CDR2: GTSNPN, SVGIG (reference sequence). This CDR3 contains 14 residues. The CDR3 DNA is TGTGCCTGGAGTGTAGGTGGTAGCTCCTACGAGCAGTACGTC. It codes for CAWSVGGSSYEQYV.

The chain is built from TRBV7-6 and TRBJ1-5, with D tentatively TRBD1 (5 bases). In germline, CDR1 is SGHVS, CDR2 FNYEAQ. Trimming pared 3 bases from V and 7 bases from J, leaving 10 bases between. This CDR3 contains 13 residues. The CDR3: CASSLEGRQPQHF. In nucleotides, the CDR3 is TGTGCCAGCAGCTTGGAGGGGCGACAGCCCCAGCATTTT.

This sequence joins TRBV2 and TRBJ2-7, with D uncertain. Per the germline V gene, CDR1 is SNHLY and CDR2 is FYNNEI. The CDR3 runs to 12 residues. Deletions cut 1 base from V and 6 bases from J, with 7 bases between. CDR3 sequence reads: CASSEGAAEQYF. Here the CDR3 DNA reads TGTGCCAGCAGTGAAGGGGCAGCCGAGCAGTACTTC.

CDR3 sequence reads: CASSSTDRGNSPLHF. The CDR3 DNA sequence: TGTGCCAGCAGCTCAACGGACAGGGGTAATTCACCCCTCCACTTT. The chain links TRBV5-6 to TRBJ1-6; 9 positions agree with TRBD1. Germline V gives CDR1 SGHDT, CDR2 YYEEEE. CDR3 size: 15 residues. Trimming removed 3 bases from V and 6 bases from J; junction bases left unmatched: 4.

The chain uses TRBV5-4 and TRBJ1-2; TRBD1 matches 9 bases. Looked up from germline, CDR1 is SGHNT and CDR2 is YYREEE (reference sequence). V shed 4 bases and J 4 bases; nucleotides not matched to a gene: 5. This CDR3 spans 14 amino acids. DNA of the CDR3: TGTGCCAGCAGCCTGGGACAGGGTAGCTATGGCTACACCTTC. It translates to CASSLGQGSYGYTF. Looking up the rest from reference TRBV5-4 and TRBJ1-2 gives the full variable domain: ETGVTQSPTHLIKTRGQQVTLRCSSQSGHNTVSWYQQALGQGPQFIFQYYREEENGRGNFPPRFSGLQFPNYSSELNVNALELDDSALYLCASSLGQGSYGYTFGSGTRLTVV.

The CDR3 DNA reads TGTGCCAGCAGCGGACCGGGACAGGGATCCTACGAGCAGTACTTC. Protein product: CASSGPGQGSYEQYF. The chain is built from TRBV9 and TRBJ2-7; 9 bases map to TRBD1. In germline, CDR1 is SGDLS, CDR2 YYNGEE. V lost 3 bases and J lost 1; bases outside the gene matches: 5. CDR3 size: 15 residues.

The chain joins TRBV6-1 to TRBJ2-7; the match to TRBD2 covers 8 bases. With V trimmed by 6 bases and J by 3 bases, 7 bases remained unmatched. The CDR3 is made up of 14 amino acids. Germline V CDR1 and CDR2: MNHNS, SASEGT. Written as DNA, the CDR3 is TGTGCCAGCAGAGGCTATAGCGGGGTCTACGAGCAGTACTTC. This gives the protein CASRGYSGVYEQYF.

The chain employs TRBV18 and TRBJ2-5; 7 bases agree with TRBD1. This CDR3 has 14 amino acids. The germline CDR1 and CDR2 sequences are KGHSH and LQKENI. The trim removed 3 bases at V and 5 bases at J, leaving 6 bases unmatched. The CDR3 reads CASSPPTGQETQYF. The DNA of the CDR3 is TGTGCCAGCTCACCGCCGACAGGGCAGGAGACCCAGTACTTC. Based on the CDR3 plus reference TRBV18 and TRBJ2-5, the full variable domain is NAGVMQNPRHLVRRRGQEARLRCSPMKGHSHVYWYRQLPEEGLKFMVYLQKENIIDESGMPKERFSAEFPKEGPSILRIQQVVRGDSAAYFCASSPPTGQETQYFGPGTRLLVL.

A single count supports this clone. The V gene is TRBV5-8, the J gene TRBJ1-4, with D hard to call. Germline values: CDR1 SGHTS, CDR2 YDEGEE. V lost 4 bases to trimming and J lost 7 bases, with 14 bases between them. The CDR3 has 14 amino acids. The CDR3 nucleotides are TGTGCCAGCAGCCCCTCGGCGGGTGCTGAAAAACTGTTTTTT. It encodes CASSPSAGAEKLFF.

The genes are TRBV7-9 and TRBJ2-1; 8 nucleotides match TRBD2. The trim removed 2 bases at V and 12 bases at J, leaving 18 bases unmatched. The germline V gene has CDR1 SEHNR and CDR2 FQNEAQ (reference sequence). This CDR3 spans 17 amino acids. DNA for the CDR3: TGTGCCAGCAGCTTATTAAGTGGGACTAGTACCCATGGGCTGCAGTTCTTC. Protein: CASSLLSGTSTHGLQFF.

This clone was found once. The genes are TRBV2 and TRBJ2-7, with D maybe TRBD1 (6 bases). Germline CDR1 is SNHLY and CDR2 is FYNNEI. V gave up 1 base and J gave up 6 bases, with 10 bases separating them. The CDR3 length is 13 residues. CDR3 sequence: CASSEGRQVEQYF. In nucleotides, the CDR3 is TGTGCCAGCAGTGAAGGGAGACAGGTCGAGCAGTACTTC.

CDR3 DNA: TGTGCCAGCAGTGATGCCGGGACAGGGGGCTTTAACACTGAAGCTTTCTTT. Its translation: CASSDAGTGGFNTEAFF. The rearrangement joins TRBV2 to TRBJ1-1; 12 bases map to TRBD1. Germline V gene sequence: CDR1 SNHLY, CDR2 FYNNEI. V dropped 3 bases and J dropped 2; count of bases not matched to a gene: 7. This CDR3 region has 17 residues. Filled out from reference TRBV2 and TRBJ1-1, the complete variable domain reads EPEVTQTPSHQVTQMGQEVILRCVPISNHLYFYWYRQILGQKVEFLVSFYNNEISEKSEIFDDQFSVERPDGSNFTLKIRSTKLEDSAMYFCASSDAGTGGFNTEAFFGQGTRLTVV.

This clone came up once. Its ends do not fully match the called genes, so a read error is possible. V is TRBV2 and J is TRBJ2-7, with 8 bases identical to TRBD2. Germline CDR1 reads SNHLY; CDR2 reads FYNNEI. The CDR3 loop spans 17 amino acids. The CDR3 is CASSEAPTSALGYLVHF. The DNA of the CDR3 is TGTGCCAGCAGTGAAGCCCCGACTAGCGCCCTAGGGTACCTAGTTCACTTC.

This clone came up a few times. V gene TRBV6-5 combines with J gene TRBJ1-4; 8 bases align to TRBD1. The germline V gene has CDR1 MNHEY and CDR2 SVGAGI. The CDR3 runs 15 residues. Unmatched junction bases numbered 13, after V lost 8 bases and J lost 8 bases. CDR3 residues: CASRPTGQVVEKLFF. The DNA of the CDR3 is TGTGCCAGCCGCCCGACGGGACAGGTGGTGGAAAAACTGTTTTTT.